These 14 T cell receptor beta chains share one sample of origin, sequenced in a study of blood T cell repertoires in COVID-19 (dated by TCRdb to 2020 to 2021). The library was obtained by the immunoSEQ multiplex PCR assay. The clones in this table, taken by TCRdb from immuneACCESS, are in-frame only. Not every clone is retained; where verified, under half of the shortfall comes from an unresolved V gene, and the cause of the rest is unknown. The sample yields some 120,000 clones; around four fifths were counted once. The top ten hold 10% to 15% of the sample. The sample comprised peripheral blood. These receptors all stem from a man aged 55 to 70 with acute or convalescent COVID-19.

The CDR3 sequence: CASSLTGLYGYTF. The CDR3, as DNA: TGTGCCAGCAGTTTAACGGGACTTTATGGCTACACCTTC. The chain employs TRBV27 and TRBJ1-2; D might be TRBD1 (5 bases). The V end was cut by 2 bases, the J end by 5 bases, with 9 bases between. The germline CDR1 and CDR2 sequences are MNHEY and SMNVEV (reference sequence). There are 13 residues in the CDR3.

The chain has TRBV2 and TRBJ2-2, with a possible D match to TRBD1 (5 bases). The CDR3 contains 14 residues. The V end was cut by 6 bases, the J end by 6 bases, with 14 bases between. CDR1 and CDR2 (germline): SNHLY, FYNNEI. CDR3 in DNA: TGTGCCAGCAGGTTAGGGTCCAGGGCCGGGGAGCTGTTTTTT. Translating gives CASRLGSRAGELFF.

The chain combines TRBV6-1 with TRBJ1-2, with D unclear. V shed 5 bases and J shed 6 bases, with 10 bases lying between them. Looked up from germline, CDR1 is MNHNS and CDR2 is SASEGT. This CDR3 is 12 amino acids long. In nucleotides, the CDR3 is TGTGCCAGCAGTCCCTGGGAGAATGGCTACACCTTC. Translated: CASSPWENGYTF.

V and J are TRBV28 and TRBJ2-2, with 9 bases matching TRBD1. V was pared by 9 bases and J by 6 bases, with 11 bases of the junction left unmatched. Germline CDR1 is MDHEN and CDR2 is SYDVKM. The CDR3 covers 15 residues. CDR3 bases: TGTGCCAGTATCCTGGGACAGGGCCAAGCCGGGGAGCTGTTTTTT. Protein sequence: CASILGQGQAGELFF.

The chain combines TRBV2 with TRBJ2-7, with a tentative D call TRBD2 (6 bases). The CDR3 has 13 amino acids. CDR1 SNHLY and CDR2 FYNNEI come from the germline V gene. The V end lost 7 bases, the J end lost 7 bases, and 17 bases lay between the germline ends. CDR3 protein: CASTYQGGSEQYF. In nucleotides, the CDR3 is TGTGCCAGCACCTACCAGGGAGGAAGTGAGCAGTACTTC.

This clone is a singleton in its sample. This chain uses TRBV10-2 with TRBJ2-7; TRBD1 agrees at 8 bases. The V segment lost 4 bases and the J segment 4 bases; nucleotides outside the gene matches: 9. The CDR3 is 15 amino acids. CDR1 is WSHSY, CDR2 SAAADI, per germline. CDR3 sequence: CASSGQGLGLYEQYF. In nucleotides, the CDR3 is TGCGCCAGCAGTGGACAGGGGCTTGGTCTGTACGAGCAGTACTTC.

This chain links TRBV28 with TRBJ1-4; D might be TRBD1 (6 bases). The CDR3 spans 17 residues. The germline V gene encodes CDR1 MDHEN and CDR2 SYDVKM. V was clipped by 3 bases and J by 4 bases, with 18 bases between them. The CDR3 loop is CASSFGGAGGVNEKLFF. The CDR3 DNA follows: TGTGCCAGCAGTTTTGGGGGGGCCGGGGGTGTTAATGAAAAACTGTTTTTT.

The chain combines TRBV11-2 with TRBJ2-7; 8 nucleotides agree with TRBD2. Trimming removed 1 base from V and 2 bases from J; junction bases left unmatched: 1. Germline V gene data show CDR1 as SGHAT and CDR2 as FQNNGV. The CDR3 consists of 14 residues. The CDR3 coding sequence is TGTGCCAGCAGCTTAGTAGCGGGAACCTACGAGCAGTACTTC. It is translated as CASSLVAGTYEQYF.

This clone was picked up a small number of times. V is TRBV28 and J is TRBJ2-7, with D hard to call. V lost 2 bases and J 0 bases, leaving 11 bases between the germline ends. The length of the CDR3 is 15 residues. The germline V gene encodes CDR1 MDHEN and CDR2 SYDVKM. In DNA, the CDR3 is TGTGCCAGCAGTTTACAGGCTCACGGCTCCTACGAGCAGTACTTC. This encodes CASSLQAHGSYEQYF.

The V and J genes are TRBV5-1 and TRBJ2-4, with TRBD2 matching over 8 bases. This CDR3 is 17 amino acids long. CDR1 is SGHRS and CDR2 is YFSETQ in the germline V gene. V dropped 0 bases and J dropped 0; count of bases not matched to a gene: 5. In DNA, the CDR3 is TGCGCCAGCAGCTTGGCCGGAGCGGGGGTAGCCAAAAACATTCAGTACTTC. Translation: CASSLAGAGVAKNIQYF. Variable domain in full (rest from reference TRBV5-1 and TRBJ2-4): KAGVTQTPRYLIKTRGQQVTLSCSPISGHRSVSWYQQTPGQGLQFLFEYFSETQRNKGNFPGRFSGRQFSNSRSEMNVSTLELGDSALYLCASSLAGAGVAKNIQYFGAGTRLSVL.

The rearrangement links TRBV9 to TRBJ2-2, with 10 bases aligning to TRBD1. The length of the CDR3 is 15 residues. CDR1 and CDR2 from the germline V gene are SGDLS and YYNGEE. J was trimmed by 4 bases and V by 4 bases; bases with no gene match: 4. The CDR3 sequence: CASSPRTGGTGELFF. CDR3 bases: TGTGCCAGCAGCCCCCGGACAGGGGGCACCGGGGAGCTGTTTTTT.

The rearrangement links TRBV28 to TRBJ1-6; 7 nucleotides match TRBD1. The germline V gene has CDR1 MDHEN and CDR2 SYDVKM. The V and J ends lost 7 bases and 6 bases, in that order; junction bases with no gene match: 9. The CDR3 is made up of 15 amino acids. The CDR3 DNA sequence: TGTGCCAGCACCCGACTGGGACAGCCTAATTCACCCCTCCACTTT. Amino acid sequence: CASTRLGQPNSPLHF. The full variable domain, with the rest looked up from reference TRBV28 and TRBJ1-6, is DVKVTQSSRYLVKRTGEKVFLECVQDMDHENMFWYRQDPGLGLRLIYFSYDVKMKEKGDIPEGYSVSREKKERFSLILESASTNQTSMYLCASTRLGQPNSPLHFGNGTRLTVT.

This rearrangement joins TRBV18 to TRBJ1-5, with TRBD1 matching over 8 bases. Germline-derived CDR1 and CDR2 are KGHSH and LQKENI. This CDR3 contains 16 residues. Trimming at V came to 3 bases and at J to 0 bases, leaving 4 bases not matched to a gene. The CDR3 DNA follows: TGTGCCAGCTCACCCGGGACAGGCCTTAGCAATCAGCCCCAGCATTTT. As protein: CASSPGTGLSNQPQHF.

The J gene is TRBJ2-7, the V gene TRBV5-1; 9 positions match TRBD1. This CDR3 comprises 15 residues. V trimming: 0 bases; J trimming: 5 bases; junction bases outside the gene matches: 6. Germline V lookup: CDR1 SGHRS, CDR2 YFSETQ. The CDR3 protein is CASSLVGGQGHEQYF. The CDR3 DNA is TGCGCCAGCAGCTTGGTGGGGGGACAGGGCCACGAGCAGTACTTC.